Reported below is one T cell receptor beta chain. Which antigen it targets is not known. Base quality data are lacking; no much larger clone is found one base away. These data belong to a study of shared clonotypes between healthy human individuals (dated by TCRdb to about 2020). Regarding the complete study: The cohort comprised a couple of women and a few men aged 18 to 49 years. Each donor's leukapheresis produced roughly between roughly 0.94 and 9.5 billion PBMCs. To estimate repertoire size and how much clonotype sharing occurs between individuals, the study deeply sequenced the blood TCR repertoires of several healthy adults. Per donor, three plates each were used for CD4 naive and CD4 memory, two for CD8 naive, and one for CD8 memory. Libraries were prepared and TCR repertoires were sequenced by different laboratories using diverse techniques, in order to increase sequencing depth and limit assay-specific biases. The paper's findings and limits, for the study overall: Compared with non-shared clonotypes, clonotypes shared by all four sorted-subset donors had higher generation probabilities. Sampling was restricted to blood, and TCR repertoires in tissue are likely to differ from TCR repertoires in blood. Estimated clonotype richness was generally larger for naive than for memory subsets. Pairwise subsampling led to the expectation that sequencing depth would affect the degree of clonotype sharing among donors. Because the study included only a small number of donors, the genetic and exposure-history diversity represented was limited. Sharing across a few donors was observed for about 4.8% of naive CD4, less than 4% of naive CD8, over 2% of memory CD4, and roughly 0.43% of memory CD8 clonotypes. Incomplete sequencing was indicated by rarefaction of sorted-subset datasets, despite the large sequencing depth.

The donors were healthy, HIV-negative adults with no recently reported acute infections or vaccinations. Only Caucasian adults living in Nashville, Tennessee, USA were represented among the donors. CD4+ T cells were enriched by magnetic negative selection; naive cells were then positively selected on CD45RA, and the negative fraction formed the memory subset. Blood was obtained by leukapheresis, after which PBMCs were separated by Ficoll-Histopaque density gradient centrifugation and cryopreserved in liquid nitrogen vapor phase. Purity and quantity of every magnetically sorted T cell population were checked by analytical flow cytometry. Genomic DNA was isolated from every sorted fraction and measured by UV absorbance on a Nanodrop 2000c. Counted from cysteine to phenylalanine, this CDR3 has 11 amino acids. Here the CDR3 DNA is all that survives: 33 bases in frame from base 1. CDR1 is given as DFQATT and CDR2 as SNEGSKA, both from the germline V gene (reference sequence). V was cut back by 5 bases and J by 2 bases, leaving a gap of 7 bases between them.

Using the deep immunoSEQ assay, TCR CDR3 regions were amplified from genomic DNA by multiplex PCR. Genomic DNA extracted from each cell subset was distributed evenly over all wells of several immunoSEQ 96-well plates, and each plate served as one replicate. For sorted subsets, about 220 ng of genomic DNA, equivalent to 30,000 or so T cell genomes, went into each replicate PCR. The purified libraries were quantified using a Qubit 3.0 fluorometer, sized with a Bioanalyzer 2100, and then quantified again using the KAPA Library Quantification kit. Every immunoSEQ 96-well plate was sequenced on a separate single-read 150-cycle Illumina NextSeq 550 flow cell. The study's processing was this. Because the immunoSEQ output held only junctional sequences and lacked quality scores, the filtering could not match the filtering applied to full-length reads. To assign V/J genes and CDR3, sequences were annotated using PyIR, a Python wrapper for IgBLAST v1.9, with IMGT germline references. Reads were removed for weak V/J assignments (E-value above 1e-6), missing CDR3, stop codons, out-of-frame junctions, or ambiguous translated residues. V3J clonotypes were defined as sequences sharing the same inferred V gene, J gene, and CDR3 amino acid sequence. To compute the percentage overlap between repertoires, the number of shared unique clonotypes was divided by the size of the smaller repertoire. Three approaches were used to assess repertoire richness: RTK rarefaction, the Chao1 estimator, and Recon v2.1 estimates of unobserved clonotypes. For all TCRbeta clonotypes obtained by the gDNA method from a handful of donors, generation probabilities were computed with OLGA. TCRdb limited this immuneACCESS table to in-frame rearrangements with V and J called. A share of clones is missing; checked studies link under half to unresolved V genes, and the rest is unexplained. V and J calls and clone size come straight from that table; D and trimming were deduced from the DNA. The sample includes over a million clones, with under 80% observed a single time. The ten top clones hold around 1.5% of the sample.

Sequencing used memory CD4+ T cells sorted from blood. Per the publication, the cell subset or site label means: CD45RA-negative fraction. The rearranged segments are TRBV20-1 and TRBJ2-7, and the D gene may be TRBD2, 6 bases matching. The receptor was derived from a young man in good health. In nucleotide form, the sequence is TGCAGTGCTGGGGGGACCTACGAGCAGTACTTC. This codes for CSAGGTYEQYF.